Below, 3 T cell receptor beta chains from the same sample are listed, as sequenced in a study of T cell responses to AZD1222 COVID-19 vaccine. The protocol was immunoSEQ multiplex PCR, while the TCRdb copy is restricted to in-frame clones and leaves out a portion. The sample holds some 72,000 clones, 92% seen once. Sequenced material: peripheral blood, taken on day 0 of MenACWY control vaccination. These receptors were collected from an adult in good health.

V usage is TRBV14 and J usage is TRBJ2-5, with D possibly called TRBD1 or TRBD2 (5 bases each). The CDR3 has 15 amino acids. With 6 bases removed from V and 5 bases from J, the gap between germline ends came to 19 bases. Germline V gene data show CDR1 as SGHDN and CDR2 as FVKESK. CDR3 sequence (DNA): TGTGCCAGCAGTCCTCGGGGCGGTATTGTGGAGACCCAGTACTTC. Amino acids: CASSPRGGIVETQYF.

The chain employs TRBV11-2 and TRBJ2-3, with a weak D call TRBD1 (6 bases). Germline assignment: CDR1 SGHAT and CDR2 FQNNGV. V was trimmed by 5 bases and J by 7 bases, leaving 19 bases between them. CDR3 length equals 15 residues. In DNA, the CDR3 is TGTGCCAGCAGCCCCGCAGGGGCAGGGGTGTATACGCAGTATTTT. This encodes CASSPAGAGVYTQYF.

The chain carries TRBV9 and TRBJ2-1; D not certain. This CDR3 comprises 11 residues. Germline V gene sequence: CDR1 SGDLS, CDR2 YYNGEE. Trimming removed 0 bases at V and 9 bases at J, with 4 bases between. CDR3 protein: CASSVGGEQFF. The CDR3 region has the DNA TGTGCCAGCAGCGTAGGGGGTGAGCAGTTCTTC.